A single sample is the source of the 23 T cell receptor beta chains below, sequenced in a study of blood T cell repertoires in COVID-19. TCRdb's copy holds only in-frame clones and misses some; the assay was immunoSEQ multiplex PCR. This table holds hundreds of thousands of clones, over 65% found once. Sequencing used peripheral blood. The receptors were gathered from a woman older than 75 with acute or convalescent COVID-19.

This clone was seen many times. The genes are TRBV10-1 and TRBJ2-1, with D hard to call. The germline V gene has CDR1 WNHNN and CDR2 SYGVQD (reference sequence). The CDR3 contains 14 residues. Trimming took 0 bases from V and 0 from J, leaving 3 bases between them. CDR3: CASSESSSYNEQFF. DNA of the CDR3: TGCGCCAGCAGTGAGTCGAGCTCCTACAATGAGCAGTTCTTC.

This clone was detected only once. V usage is TRBV7-3 and J usage is TRBJ2-1; a weak D match, TRBD2 (5 bases). The CDR3 consists of 12 residues. The V gene's germline CDR1 is SGHTA and CDR2 FQGTGA. Trimming took 3 bases from V and 9 from J, leaving 9 bases between them. In DNA form, the CDR3 reads TGTGCCAGCAGCTTCGGACTCAGTGAGCAGTTCTTC. Residues: CASSFGLSEQFF.

The CDR3 region has the DNA TGTGCCAGCAGCCCGTGGACACCCATGAACACTGAAGCTTTCTTT. Translated, it gives CASSPWTPMNTEAFF. The V call is TRBV9, the J call TRBJ1-1; possible D gene TRBD1, 5 bases. The ends were cut back, 4 bases at V and 0 bases at J, with 13 bases in the middle. Germline CDR1 reads SGDLS; CDR2 reads YYNGEE. The CDR3 has 15 amino acids.

On this clone itself: The same CDR3 arises from other DNA sequences in this sample as well. V usage is TRBV18 and J usage is TRBJ1-2; D may be TRBD1 (5 bases). In germline, CDR1 is KGHSH, CDR2 LQKENI. There are 13 residues in the CDR3. Trimming left V 2 bases short and J 2 bases short, with 6 bases between. This chain's CDR3 is CASSPDRNYGYTF. The CDR3 DNA sequence: TGTGCCAGCTCACCAGACAGAAACTATGGCTACACCTTC.

This clone appeared a single time. The chain links TRBV9 to TRBJ2-5, with TRBD2 matching 8 bases. V gave up 5 bases and J gave up 5 bases; unmatched junction bases: 8. Germline CDR1 and CDR2: SGDLS and YYNGEE. The CDR3 is 14 residues long. The CDR3 DNA reads as TGTGCCAGCAGTCCCCGGGGGGGCCGCGAGACCCAGTACTTC. It is translated as CASSPRGGRETQYF.

The chain carries TRBV6-4 and TRBJ2-4, with 7 nucleotides matching TRBD2. Germline CDR1 reads MRHNA; CDR2 reads SNTAGT. The CDR3 runs to 13 residues. V trimming: 11 bases; J trimming: 1 base; junction bases outside the gene matches: 5. CDR3 residues: CARGDGAKNIQYF. Written as DNA, the CDR3 is TGTGCCCGGGGGGATGGGGCCAAAAACATTCAGTACTTC.

This chain joins TRBV2 and TRBJ2-2, with D possibly matching TRBD2 (7 bases). Germline V gene lookup returns CDR1 SNHLY and CDR2 FYNNEI. V lost 6 bases, J lost 6 bases, and 17 bases lay in between. This CDR3 has 15 amino acids. The CDR3 spells CASRGGGGRAGELFF. CDR3 sequence (DNA): TGTGCCAGCAGAGGTGGCGGGGGCCGAGCCGGGGAGCTGTTTTTT. The variable domain in full, completed from reference TRBV2 and TRBJ2-2, reads EPEVTQTPSHQVTQMGQEVILRCVPISNHLYFYWYRQILGQKVEFLVSFYNNEISEKSEIFDDQFSVERPDGSNFTLKIRSTKLEDSAMYFCASRGGGGRAGELFFGEGSRLTVL.

The chain is built from TRBV25-1 and TRBJ2-1; D may be TRBD1 (6 bases). CDR1 and CDR2 from the germline V gene are MGHDK and SYGVNS. V gave up 4 bases and J gave up 9 bases, with 13 bases separating them. This CDR3 comprises 13 residues. For the CDR3, the DNA is TGTGCCAGCAGTGTAACAGGGTACGGTGAGCAGTTCTTC. It yields the protein CASSVTGYGEQFF.

Ten or more counts support this clone. The chain employs TRBV5-1 and TRBJ2-7, with 9 positions matching TRBD1. V shed 3 bases, J shed 6 bases, and the junction held 7 bases outside the gene matches. Germline loops: CDR1 SGHRS, CDR2 YFSETQ. This CDR3 spans 14 amino acids. CDR3: CASSWGDRESEQYF. As DNA, the CDR3 is TGCGCCAGCAGCTGGGGGGACAGGGAAAGCGAGCAGTACTTC.

This clone was counted once. This rearrangement joins TRBV6-5 to TRBJ1-6; D is unresolved. CDR1 and CDR2 (germline): MNHEY, SVGAGI. This CDR3 is 16 amino acids long. V shed 2 bases and J shed 10 bases, with 18 bases lying between them. The CDR3 reads CASSYTPGRLSSPLHF. The CDR3, as DNA: TGTGCCAGCAGTTACACCCCGGGGAGGCTGAGCTCACCCCTCCACTTT.

This clone came up once. The V call is TRBV4-2, the J call TRBJ2-2; 11 nucleotides align to TRBD2. Germline V gene data show CDR1 as LGHNA and CDR2 as YNFKEQ. The CDR3 totals 19 residues. With V trimmed by 0 bases and J by 6 bases, 12 bases remained unmatched. The CDR3 region has the DNA TGTGCCAGCAGCCAAGATCCGCCCGGGCTAGCGGGAGGTTCCGGGGAGCTGTTTTTT. This encodes CASSQDPPGLAGGSGELFF.

The chain couples TRBV11-1 to TRBJ2-1, with TRBD2 matching 9 bases. The CDR3 consists of 13 residues. Germline V gene lookup returns CDR1 SGHAT and CDR2 FQDESV (reference sequence). V was clipped by 3 bases and J by 10 bases; unmatched bases: 4. The CDR3: CASSLLAGVEQFF. The CDR3, as DNA: TGTGCCAGCAGCTTGTTAGCGGGGGTCGAGCAGTTCTTC.

This rearrangement joins TRBV19 to TRBJ2-2; D is unclear. The CDR3 spans 13 residues. Trimming cost V 4 bases and J 2 bases, with 5 bases left between them. CDR1 is LNHDA, CDR2 SQIVND, per germline (reference sequence). This CDR3 reads CASSTKNTGELFF. CDR3 in DNA: TGTGCCAGTAGTACCAAAAACACCGGGGAGCTGTTTTTT. The full variable domain, in which reference TRBV19 and TRBJ2-2 provide the parts outside the CDR3, is DGGITQSPKYLFRKEGQNVTLSCEQNLNHDAMYWYRQDPGQGLRLIYYSQIVNDFQKGDIAEGYSVSREKKESFPLTVTSAQKNPTAFYLCASSTKNTGELFFGEGSRLTVL.

This chain links TRBV7-2 with TRBJ1-5; 9 bases fit TRBD1. The J segment lost 8 bases and the V segment lost 3 bases, leaving 5 bases of the junction unmatched. Germline values: CDR1 SGHTA, CDR2 FQGNSA. The CDR3 extends over 14 amino acids. CDR3 in amino acids: CASSFDRGVKPQHF. CDR3 nucleotide sequence: TGTGCCAGCAGCTTTGACAGGGGGGTCAAGCCCCAGCATTTT.

This chain connects TRBV11-1 to TRBJ1-1; TRBD1 matches 9 bases. This CDR3 region has 15 residues. After removal of 0 bases from V and 10 bases from J, the junction contained 9 bases not matched to a gene. Germline CDR1 SGHAT, CDR2 FQDESV (reference sequence). CDR3 loop: CASSLAVSGTGTAFF. CDR3 bases: TGTGCCAGCAGCTTAGCTGTTTCCGGGACAGGGACAGCTTTCTTT.

This clone was observed at least ten times. The genes are TRBV7-9 and TRBJ2-3; TRBD1 might be the D (5 bases). Per the germline V gene, CDR1 is SEHNR and CDR2 is FQNEAQ (reference sequence). Trimming left V 2 bases short and J 2 bases short, with 14 bases between. The CDR3 length is 16 residues. The CDR3 loop reads CASSLLRQRNTDTQYF. The CDR3 region has the DNA TGTGCCAGCAGCTTACTCAGACAGAGGAACACAGATACGCAGTATTTT.

The V gene is TRBV2, the J gene TRBJ2-5; D gene ambiguous. Germline loops: CDR1 SNHLY, CDR2 FYNNEI. The V end lost 4 bases, the J end lost 0 bases, and 12 bases lay between the germline ends. The CDR3 is 15 amino acids. In DNA, the CDR3 is TGTGCCAGCAGTGGGCAGGCCCTGTACCAAGAGACCCAGTACTTC. Translating it yields CASSGQALYQETQYF.

The table lists this clone with a count of one. The chain joins TRBV7-8 to TRBJ2-3, with 10 bases that match TRBD2. Germline CDR1 reads SGHVS; CDR2 reads FQNEAQ. The CDR3 is 15 residues long. The junction had 4 bases not matched to a gene; V was cut back by 5 bases and J by 2 bases. The CDR3 DNA follows: TGTGCCAGCAGCCAAGGGACTAGCGACACAGATACGCAGTATTTT. It codes for CASSQGTSDTDTQYF.

The V gene is TRBV4-3, the J gene TRBJ1-1; 9 bases align to TRBD1. Germline assignment: CDR1 LGHNA and CDR2 YSLEER. The junction had 10 bases not matched to a gene; V was cut back by 2 bases and J by 3 bases. The CDR3 is made up of 17 amino acids. The CDR3 region is CASSQRRTGESYTEAFF. The CDR3 DNA sequence: TGCGCCAGCAGCCAAAGAAGGACAGGGGAGAGCTACACTGAAGCTTTCTTT.

This clone was recorded once. The rearrangement uses TRBV9 and TRBJ2-7, with TRBD1 matching over 9 bases. The CDR3 is 15 amino acids. The germline V gene has CDR1 SGDLS and CDR2 YYNGEE. V trimming: 0 bases; J trimming: 3 bases; junction bases outside the gene matches: 4. The CDR3 region is CASSVGWGQGYEQYF. The DNA for the CDR3 is TGTGCCAGCAGCGTAGGGTGGGGACAGGGCTACGAGCAGTACTTC.

The sample holds one count of this clone. The chain couples TRBV23-1 to TRBJ1-1; D not resolved. Being an ORF, TRBV23-1 has a function that is uncertain. V was clipped by 2 bases and J by 1 base, with 8 bases between them. The CDR3 runs 14 residues. The CDR3 loop reads CASSQPVPNTEAFF. In DNA form, the CDR3 reads TGCGCCAGCAGTCAACCAGTACCGAACACTGAAGCTTTCTTT.

The chain employs TRBV7-9 and TRBJ1-4; tentatively, D is TRBD1 (5 bases). V was shortened by 3 bases and J by 8 bases, with 10 bases between the two germline ends. CDR1 and CDR2 (germline): SEHNR, FQNEAQ (reference sequence). The CDR3 is 13 residues long. The CDR3 loop reads CASSFTGAEKLFF. Here the CDR3 DNA reads TGTGCCAGCAGCTTTACAGGCGCCGAAAAACTGTTTTTT. Full variable domain (remainder filled in from reference TRBV7-9 and TRBJ1-4): DTGVSQNPRHKITKRGQNVTFRCDPISEHNRLYWYRQTLGQGPEFLTYFQNEAQLEKSRLLSDRFSAERPKGSFSTLEIQRTEQGDSAMYLCASSFTGAEKLFFGSGTQLSVL.

V is TRBV18 and J is TRBJ2-1; 7 bases are a match to TRBD1. Germline CDR1 is KGHSH and CDR2 is LQKENI. J was trimmed by 5 bases and V by 1 base; bases with no gene match: 5. This CDR3 has 15 amino acids. The CDR3: CASSPRQGNDNEQFF. CDR3 nucleotides: TGTGCCAGCTCACCACGACAGGGTAACGACAATGAGCAGTTCTTC. The entire variable domain, with the rest obtained from reference TRBV18 and TRBJ2-1, is as follows: NAGVMQNPRHLVRRRGQEARLRCSPMKGHSHVYWYRQLPEEGLKFMVYLQKENIIDESGMPKERFSAEFPKEGPSILRIQQVVRGDSAAYFCASSPRQGNDNEQFFGPGTRLTVL.